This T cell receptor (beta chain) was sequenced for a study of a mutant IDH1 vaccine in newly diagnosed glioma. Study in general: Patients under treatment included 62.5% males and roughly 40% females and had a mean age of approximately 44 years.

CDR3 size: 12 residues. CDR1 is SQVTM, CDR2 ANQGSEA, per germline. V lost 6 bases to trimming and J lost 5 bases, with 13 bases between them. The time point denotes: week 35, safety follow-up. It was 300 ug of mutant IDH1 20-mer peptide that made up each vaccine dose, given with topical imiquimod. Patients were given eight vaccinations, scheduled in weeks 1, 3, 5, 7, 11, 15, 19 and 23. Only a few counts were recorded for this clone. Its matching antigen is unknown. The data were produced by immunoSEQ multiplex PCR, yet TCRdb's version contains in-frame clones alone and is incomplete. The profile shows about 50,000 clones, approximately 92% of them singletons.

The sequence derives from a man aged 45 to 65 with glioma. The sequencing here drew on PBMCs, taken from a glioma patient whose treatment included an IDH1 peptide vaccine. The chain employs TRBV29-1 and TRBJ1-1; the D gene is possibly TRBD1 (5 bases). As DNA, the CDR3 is TGCAGCGTCGAAACAGGATGGACTGAAGCTTTCTTT. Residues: CSVETGWTEAFF. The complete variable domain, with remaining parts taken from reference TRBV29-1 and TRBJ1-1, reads SAVISQKPSRDICQRGTSLTIQCQVDSQVTMMFWYRQQPGQSLTLIATANQGSEATYESGFVIDKFPISRPNLTFSTLTVSNMSPEDSSIYLCSVETGWTEAFFGQGTRLTVV.